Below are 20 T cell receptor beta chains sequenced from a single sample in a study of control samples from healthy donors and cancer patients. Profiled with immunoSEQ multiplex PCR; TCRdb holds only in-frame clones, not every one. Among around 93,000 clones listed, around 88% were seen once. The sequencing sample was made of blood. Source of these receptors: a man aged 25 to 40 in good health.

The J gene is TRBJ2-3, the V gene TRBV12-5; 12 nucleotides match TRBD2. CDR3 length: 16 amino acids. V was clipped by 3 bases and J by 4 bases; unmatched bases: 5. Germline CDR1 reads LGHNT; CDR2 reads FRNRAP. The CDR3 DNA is TGTGCTAGTGGTTTCCTAGCGGGAGGGCCGTCAGATACGCAGTATTTT. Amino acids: CASGFLAGGPSDTQYF.

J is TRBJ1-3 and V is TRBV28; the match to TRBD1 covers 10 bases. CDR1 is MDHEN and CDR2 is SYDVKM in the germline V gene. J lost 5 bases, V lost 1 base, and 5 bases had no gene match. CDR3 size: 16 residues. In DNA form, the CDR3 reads TGTGCCAGCAGTTTATTGGGGGGACAGGGGAGAAACACCATATATTTT. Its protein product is CASSLLGGQGRNTIYF.

CDR3: CAISESGGATGSSYNEQFF. In DNA, the CDR3 is TGTGCCATCAGTGAGTCAGGCGGCGCAACAGGCAGCTCCTACAATGAGCAGTTCTTC. The chain links TRBV10-3 to TRBJ2-1, with D possibly TRBD1 on 5 matching bases. The length of the CDR3 is 19 residues. CDR1 and CDR2 (germline): ENHRY, SYGVKD. Trimming removed 0 bases at V and 0 bases at J, with 18 bases between.

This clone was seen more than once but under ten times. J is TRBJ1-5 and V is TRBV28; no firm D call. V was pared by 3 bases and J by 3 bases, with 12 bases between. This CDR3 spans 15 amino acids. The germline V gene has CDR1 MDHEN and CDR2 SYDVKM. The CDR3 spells CASSFDAAYNQPQHF. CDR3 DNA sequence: TGTGCCAGCAGTTTCGACGCCGCCTACAATCAGCCCCAGCATTTT.

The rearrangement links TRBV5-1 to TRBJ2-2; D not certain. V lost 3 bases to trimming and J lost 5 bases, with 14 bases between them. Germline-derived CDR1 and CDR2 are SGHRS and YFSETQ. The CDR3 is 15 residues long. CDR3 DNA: TGCGCCAGCAGCTCTGGAGTAGGGCTAACCGGGGAGCTGTTTTTT. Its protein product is CASSSGVGLTGELFF.

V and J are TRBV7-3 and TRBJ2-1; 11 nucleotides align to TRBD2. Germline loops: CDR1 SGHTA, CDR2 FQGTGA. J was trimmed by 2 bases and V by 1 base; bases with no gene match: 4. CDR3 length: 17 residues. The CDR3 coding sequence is TGTGCCAGCAGCTTAAATAGCGGGAGGGCTCCCTACAATGAGCAGTTCTTC. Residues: CASSLNSGRAPYNEQFF.

CDR3 residues: CASSLIAGALSYNEQFF. CDR3 DNA: TGCGCCAGCAGCCTTATAGCGGGGGCGCTATCCTACAATGAGCAGTTCTTC. The chain recombines TRBV4-3 with TRBJ2-1; 9 nucleotides align to TRBD2. The V and J ends lost 4 bases and 1 base, in that order; junction bases with no gene match: 8. Per germline, CDR1 LGHNA and CDR2 YSLEER. The CDR3 is 17 amino acids.

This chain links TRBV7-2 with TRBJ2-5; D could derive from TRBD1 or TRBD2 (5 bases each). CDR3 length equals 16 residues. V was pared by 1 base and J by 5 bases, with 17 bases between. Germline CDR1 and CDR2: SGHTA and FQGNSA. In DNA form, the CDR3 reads TGTGCCAGCAGCTTAGTTGGGGGAGCGGTCCGGGAGACCCAGTACTTC. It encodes CASSLVGGAVRETQYF.

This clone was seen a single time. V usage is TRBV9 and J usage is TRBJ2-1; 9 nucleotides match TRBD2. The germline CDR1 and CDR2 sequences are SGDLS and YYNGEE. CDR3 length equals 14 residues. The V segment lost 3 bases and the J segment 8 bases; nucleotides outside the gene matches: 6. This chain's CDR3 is CASSEAGGRDEQFF. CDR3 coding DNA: TGTGCCAGCAGCGAAGCGGGAGGCCGGGATGAGCAGTTCTTC.

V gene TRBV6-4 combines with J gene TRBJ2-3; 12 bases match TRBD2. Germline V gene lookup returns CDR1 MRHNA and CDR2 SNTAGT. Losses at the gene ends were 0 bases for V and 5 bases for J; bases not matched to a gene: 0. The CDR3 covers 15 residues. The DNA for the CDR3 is TGTGCCAGCAGTGACTCGACTAGCGGGAGAGATACGCAGTATTTT. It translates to CASSDSTSGRDTQYF.

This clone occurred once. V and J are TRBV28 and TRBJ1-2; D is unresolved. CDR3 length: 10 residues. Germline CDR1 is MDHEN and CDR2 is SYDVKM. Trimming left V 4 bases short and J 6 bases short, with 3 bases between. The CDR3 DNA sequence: TGTGCCAGCAGTTCTAATGGCTACACCTTC. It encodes CASSSNGYTF.

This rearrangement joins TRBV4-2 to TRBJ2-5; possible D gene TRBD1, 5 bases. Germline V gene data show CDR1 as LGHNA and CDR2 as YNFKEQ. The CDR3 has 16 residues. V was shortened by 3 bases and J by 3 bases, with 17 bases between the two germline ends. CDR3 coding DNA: TGTGCCAGCAGCCAGGGGCGTTTCCCGACGGAAGAGACCCAGTACTTC. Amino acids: CASSQGRFPTEETQYF.

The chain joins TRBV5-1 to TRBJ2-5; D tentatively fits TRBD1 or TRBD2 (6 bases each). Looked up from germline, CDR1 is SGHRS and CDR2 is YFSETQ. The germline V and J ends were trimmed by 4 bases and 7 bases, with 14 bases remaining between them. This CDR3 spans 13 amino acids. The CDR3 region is CASSIQEGGTQYF. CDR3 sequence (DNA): TGCGCCAGCAGCATCCAGGAGGGGGGGACCCAGTACTTC.

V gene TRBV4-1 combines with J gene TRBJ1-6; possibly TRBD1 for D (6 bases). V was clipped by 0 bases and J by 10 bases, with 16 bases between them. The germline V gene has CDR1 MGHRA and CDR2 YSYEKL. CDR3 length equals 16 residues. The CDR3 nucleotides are TGCGCCAGCAGCCAAGATCGTCACAGGGAAGGGTCACCCCTCCACTTT. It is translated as CASSQDRHREGSPLHF.

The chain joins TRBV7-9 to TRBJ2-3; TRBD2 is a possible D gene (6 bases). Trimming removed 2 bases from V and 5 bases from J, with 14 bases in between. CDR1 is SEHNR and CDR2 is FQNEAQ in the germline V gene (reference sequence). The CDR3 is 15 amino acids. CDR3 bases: TGTGCCAGCAGCTTACAAGCGGGCAACCGAGATACGCAGTATTTT. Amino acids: CASSLQAGNRDTQYF.

The CDR3 bases are TGTGCCAGCAGCTCAGTCAACTATGGCTACACCTTC. Translated: CASSSVNYGYTF. The chain joins TRBV11-3 to TRBJ1-2; D is unclear. Looked up from germline, CDR1 is SGHNT and CDR2 is YENEEA. The CDR3 is 12 amino acids. Trimming took 4 bases from V and 2 from J, leaving 5 bases between them.

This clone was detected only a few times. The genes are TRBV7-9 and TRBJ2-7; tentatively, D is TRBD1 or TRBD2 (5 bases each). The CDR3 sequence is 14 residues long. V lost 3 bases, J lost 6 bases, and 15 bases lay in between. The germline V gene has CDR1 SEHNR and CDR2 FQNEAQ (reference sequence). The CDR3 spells CASSFGYGTGEQYF. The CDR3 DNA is TGTGCCAGCAGCTTCGGTTACGGGACGGGCGAGCAGTACTTC. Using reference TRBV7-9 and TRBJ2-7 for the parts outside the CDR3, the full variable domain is DTGVSQNPRHKITKRGQNVTFRCDPISEHNRLYWYRQTLGQGPEFLTYFQNEAQLEKSRLLSDRFSAERPKGSFSTLEIQRTEQGDSAMYLCASSFGYGTGEQYFGPGTRLTVT.

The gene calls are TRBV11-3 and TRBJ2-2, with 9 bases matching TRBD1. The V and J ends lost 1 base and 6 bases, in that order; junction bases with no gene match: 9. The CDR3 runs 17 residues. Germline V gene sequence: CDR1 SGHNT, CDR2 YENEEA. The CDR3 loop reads CASSLGRDRVMSGELFF. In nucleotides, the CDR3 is TGTGCCAGCAGCTTAGGACGGGACAGGGTTATGTCCGGGGAGCTGTTTTTT.

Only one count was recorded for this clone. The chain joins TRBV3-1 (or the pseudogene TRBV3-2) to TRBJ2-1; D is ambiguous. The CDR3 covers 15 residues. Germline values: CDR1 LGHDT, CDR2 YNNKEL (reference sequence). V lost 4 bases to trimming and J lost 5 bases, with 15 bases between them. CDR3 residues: CASSPIRTPHNEQFF. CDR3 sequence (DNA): TGTGCCAGCAGCCCCATCCGGACCCCTCACAATGAGCAGTTCTTC.

CDR3 bases: TGTGCCAGCAGCTCGGGTAACTATGGCTACACCTTC. Protein product: CASSSGNYGYTF. The gene calls are TRBV5-6 and TRBJ1-2; D is undetermined. The germline CDR1 and CDR2 sequences are SGHDT and YYEEEE. The ends were cut back, 3 bases at V and 1 base at J, with 4 bases in the middle. This CDR3 comprises 12 residues.